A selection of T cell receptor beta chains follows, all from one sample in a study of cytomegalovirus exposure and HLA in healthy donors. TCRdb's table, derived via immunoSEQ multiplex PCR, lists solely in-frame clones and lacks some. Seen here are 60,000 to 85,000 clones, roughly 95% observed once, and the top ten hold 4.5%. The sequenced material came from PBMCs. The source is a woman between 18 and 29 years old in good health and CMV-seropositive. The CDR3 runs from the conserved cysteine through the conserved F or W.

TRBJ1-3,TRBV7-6,CASSPWTGQGGNTIYF
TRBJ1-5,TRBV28,CASIHRGWQPQHF
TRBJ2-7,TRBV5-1,CASSLTSNEQYF
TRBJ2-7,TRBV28,CASSLWGGSYEQYF
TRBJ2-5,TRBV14,CASSQGTGLQETQYF
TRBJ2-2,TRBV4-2,CASSQPTLGTGELFF
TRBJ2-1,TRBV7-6,CASSFHYSSGTRSVEQFF
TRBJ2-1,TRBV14,CASSQVLSLTGQFF
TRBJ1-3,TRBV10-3,CAISEFPYTRRTGNTIYF
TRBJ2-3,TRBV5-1,CASSLGGGGSPDTQYF
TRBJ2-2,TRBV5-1,CASKAGAENTGELFF
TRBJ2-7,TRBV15,CATSKGTTYEQYF
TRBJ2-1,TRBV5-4,CASSGLAGGKNEQFF
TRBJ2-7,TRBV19,CASSSGVGSYEQYF
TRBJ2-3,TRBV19,CASSMGTSGFSADTQYF
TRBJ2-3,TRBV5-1,CASSFYNSWRAVDTQYF
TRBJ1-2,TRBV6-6,CASSYSTGGYGYTF
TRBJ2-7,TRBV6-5,CASSLTTGASYEQYF
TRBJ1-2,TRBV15,CATSTEAPNYGYTF
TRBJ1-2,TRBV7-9,CASSSGLGRTYGYTF
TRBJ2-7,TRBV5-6,CASSLLGGEWYEQYF
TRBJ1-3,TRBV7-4,CASSREEPSGDRGSGNTIYF
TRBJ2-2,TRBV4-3,CASSQDSLPGTSVGELFF
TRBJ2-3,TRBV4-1,CASTLPGLGSTDTQYF
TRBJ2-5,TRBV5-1,CASSPGTSGETQYF
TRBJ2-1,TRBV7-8,CASRGQGGNEQFF
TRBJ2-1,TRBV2,CASRADAGTSRNEQFF
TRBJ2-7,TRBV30,CAWTSGSYEQYF
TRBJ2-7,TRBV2,CASHRTGQAYEQYF
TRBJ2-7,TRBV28,CASRFPGTGKSYEQYF
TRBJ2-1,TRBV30,CAWSAIDEQFF
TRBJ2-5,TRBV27,CASSYGVRGGEETQYF
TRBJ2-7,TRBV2,CASSAGTGLF
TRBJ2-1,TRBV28,CASSWALSHPYNEQFF
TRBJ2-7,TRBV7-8,CASSFSRTSGTSYEQYF
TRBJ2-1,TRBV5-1,CASSLGGRASGSNEQFF
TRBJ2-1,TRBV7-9,CASSLKGGLDNEQFF
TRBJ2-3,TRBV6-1,CASSEAFEGLAGSPRPTQYF
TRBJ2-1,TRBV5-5,CASSPGTGNEQFF
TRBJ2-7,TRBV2,CASRMEPSYEQYF
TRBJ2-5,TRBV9,CASSTSGLGVSETQYF
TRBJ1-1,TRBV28,CASAQGNTEAFF
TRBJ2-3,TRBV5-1,CASSSGTSGRKITDTQYF
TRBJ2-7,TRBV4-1,CASSDGGANSREQYF
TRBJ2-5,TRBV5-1,CASSRGGGETQYF
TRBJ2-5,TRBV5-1,CASSLTPRQGGYGETQYF
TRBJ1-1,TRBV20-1,CSARLQGGAFF
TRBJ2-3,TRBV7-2,CASSPRRDTQYF
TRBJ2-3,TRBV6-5,CASRYSGSADTQYF
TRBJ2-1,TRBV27,CASTWDRGGNEQFF
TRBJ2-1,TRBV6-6,CASSYGVGGRYNEQFF
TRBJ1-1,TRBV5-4,CASSLSENTEAFF
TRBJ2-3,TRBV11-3,CASSLDSGLATDTQYF
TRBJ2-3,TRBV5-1,CASSTGLAGGPGDTQYF
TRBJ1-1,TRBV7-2,CASCLGEVKNTEAFF